A selection of T cell receptor beta chains follows, all from one sample in a study of cytomegalovirus exposure and HLA in healthy donors. The data were produced by immunoSEQ multiplex PCR, yet TCRdb's version contains in-frame clones alone and is incomplete. This table has roughly 76,000 clones, 70% to 85% appearing once. The sample consisted of PBMCs. These receptors originate from a man in his thirties or forties in good health and CMV-seronegative. The CDR3 runs from the conserved cysteine through the conserved F or W.

j_gene	v_gene	CDR3aa
TRBJ1-5	TRBV27	CASSPYRRTDNQPQHF
TRBJ2-2	TRBV27	CASRAGDSNTGELFF
TRBJ2-1	TRBV4-3	CASSQDRGPSDEQFF
TRBJ2-4	TRBV6-5	CASSPGFLAKNIQYF
TRBJ2-3	TRBV27	CASTDRERTDTQYF
TRBJ1-5	TRBV9	CASSPLTMTEGQHF
TRBJ2-4	TRBV7-9	CASSLTGGGDIQYF
NA	TRBV18	CASSPGTSGNEQYF
TRBJ1-4	TRBV9	CASSVEGAKDEKLFF
TRBJ2-1	TRBV5-6	CASSLGGGLILTYNEQFF